Below, 4 T cell receptor beta chains from the same sample are listed, as sequenced in a study of T cells in localized non-small cell lung cancer. The table came from immunoSEQ multiplex PCR; TCRdb's copy has only in-frame clones and leaves some out. The table has about 33,000 clones, 78% seen once. Here the sequenced sample was peripheral blood, taken before any cancer treatment. These receptors originate from an older male donor with stage II squamous cell lung carcinoma.

This clone was observed once. This chain links TRBV2 with TRBJ1-2; maybe TRBD1 (6 bases). This CDR3 comprises 12 residues. V lost 6 bases to trimming and J lost 14 bases, with 19 bases between them. The germline V gene encodes CDR1 SNHLY and CDR2 FYNNEI. The CDR3 coding sequence is TGTGCCAGCAGACCGGACAGTTTTCCTTGGACCTTC. It codes for CASRPDSFPWTF.

This clone came up once. The chain employs TRBV5-1 and TRBJ1-2; D not certain. The germline V gene has CDR1 SGHRS and CDR2 YFSETQ. V lost 0 bases and J 8 bases, leaving 8 bases between the germline ends. The CDR3 runs 12 residues. This CDR3 reads CASSLVGSGYTF. The CDR3, as DNA: TGCGCCAGCAGCTTGGTCGGATCGGGCTACACCTTC.

The chain is built from TRBV7-2 and TRBJ1-1, with a weak D call TRBD1 (5 bases). Trimming took off 5 bases at V and 5 bases at J, with 18 bases between the two ends. The germline CDR1 and CDR2 sequences are SGHTA and FQGNSA. The CDR3 is 15 amino acids. CDR3 region: CASSLRLGGLTEAFF. CDR3 DNA sequence: TGTGCCAGCAGCCTTCGCCTGGGGGGGTTAACTGAAGCTTTCTTT.

The chain recombines TRBV5-4 with TRBJ1-2, with 8 bases lining up with TRBD1. CDR3 length: 15 residues. V was clipped by 3 bases and J by 5 bases; unmatched bases: 9. CDR1 SGHNT and CDR2 YYREEE come from the germline V gene (reference sequence). DNA of the CDR3: TGTGCCAGCAGCTCAGGAGCGACAGGGGAATATGGCTACACCTTC. Translation: CASSSGATGEYGYTF. The full variable domain, completed using reference TRBV5-4 and TRBJ1-2, is ETGVTQSPTHLIKTRGQQVTLRCSSQSGHNTVSWYQQALGQGPQFIFQYYREEENGRGNFPPRFSGLQFPNYSSELNVNALELDDSALYLCASSSGATGEYGYTFGSGTRLTVV.